This T cell receptor (beta chain) was profiled in a study of cytomegalovirus exposure and HLA in healthy donors. It was the approximately 120-subject validation cohort, separate from the roughly 700-subject first cohort, to which the donors belonged. Study-level results: Subsequent analysis revealed that first-cohort TCR clusters tended to co-occur in the 120 or so validation repertoires. The study recorded 150 to 200 TCR beta chains that were cytomegalovirus-associated. High specificity and sensitivity for cytomegalovirus status were reported for the classifier.

TCRdb keeps only in-frame clones here, not all; method: immunoSEQ multiplex PCR. The sample contains about 120,000 clones, 85% to 90% of which appear only once. Concerning this clone itself: The antigen is not known.

V shed 4 bases, J shed 2 bases, and the junction held 8 bases outside the gene matches. CDR1 is SGHAT, CDR2 FQNNGV, per germline. The CDR3 has 15 residues. V is TRBV11-2 and J is TRBJ2-7, with TRBD2 identical over 7 bases. The clonotype was recovered from a woman in her 30s in good health and CMV-seronegative. The specimen sequenced was PBMCs. The CDR3 is CASSSSAGVPYEQYF. In DNA form, the CDR3 reads TGTGCCAGCAGCTCCTCGGCGGGGGTCCCCTACGAGCAGTACTTC.